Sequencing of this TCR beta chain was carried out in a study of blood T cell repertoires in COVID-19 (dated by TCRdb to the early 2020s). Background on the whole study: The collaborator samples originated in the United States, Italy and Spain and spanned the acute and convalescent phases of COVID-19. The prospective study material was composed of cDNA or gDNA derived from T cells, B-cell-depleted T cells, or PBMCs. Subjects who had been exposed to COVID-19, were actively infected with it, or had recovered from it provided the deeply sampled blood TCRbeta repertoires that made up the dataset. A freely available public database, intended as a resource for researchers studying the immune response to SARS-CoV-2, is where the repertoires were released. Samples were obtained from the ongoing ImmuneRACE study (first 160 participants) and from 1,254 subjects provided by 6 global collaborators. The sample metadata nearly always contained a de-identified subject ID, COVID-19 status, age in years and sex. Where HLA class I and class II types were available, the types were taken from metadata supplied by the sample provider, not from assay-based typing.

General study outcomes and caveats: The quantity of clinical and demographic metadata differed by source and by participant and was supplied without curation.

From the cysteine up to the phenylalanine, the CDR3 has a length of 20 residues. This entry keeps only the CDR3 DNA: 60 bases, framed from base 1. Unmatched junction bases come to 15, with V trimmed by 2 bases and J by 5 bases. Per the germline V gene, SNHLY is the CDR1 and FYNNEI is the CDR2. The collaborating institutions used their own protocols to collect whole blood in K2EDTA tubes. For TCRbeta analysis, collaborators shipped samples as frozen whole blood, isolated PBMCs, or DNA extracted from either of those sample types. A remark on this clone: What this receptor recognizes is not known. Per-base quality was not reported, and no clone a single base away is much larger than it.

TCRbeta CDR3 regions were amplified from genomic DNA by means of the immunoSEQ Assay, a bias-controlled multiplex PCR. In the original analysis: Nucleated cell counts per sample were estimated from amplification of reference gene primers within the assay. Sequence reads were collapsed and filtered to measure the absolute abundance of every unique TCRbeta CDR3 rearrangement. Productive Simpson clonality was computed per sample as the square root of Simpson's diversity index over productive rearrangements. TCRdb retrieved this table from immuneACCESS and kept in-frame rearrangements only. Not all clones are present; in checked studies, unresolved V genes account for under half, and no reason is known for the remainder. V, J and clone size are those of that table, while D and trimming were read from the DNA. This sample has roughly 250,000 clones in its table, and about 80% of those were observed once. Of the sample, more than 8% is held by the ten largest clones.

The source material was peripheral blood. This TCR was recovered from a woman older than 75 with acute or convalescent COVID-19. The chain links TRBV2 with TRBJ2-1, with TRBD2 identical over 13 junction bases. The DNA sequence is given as TGTGCCAGCAGTGAAACGGGACTAGCGGGGAGTCGGGGTATGGACAATGAGCAGTTCTTC. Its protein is CASSETGLAGSRGMDNEQFF.